These 20 T cell receptor beta chains originate from one sample sequenced in a study of breast tumors, draining lymph nodes, adjacent tissues. Axillary draining lymph nodes of breast cancer patients supplied the node samples. TCRdb re-called the multiplex PCR reads with MiXCR, one entry per CDR3 protein. The table lists about 230,000 distinct CDR3 sequences, roughly 30% of them singletons. The sample taken for sequencing was axillary lymph node tissue. Receptor source: a female donor with breast cancer. Some clones in this sample may be carry-over from other donors' samples.

Ten or more counts support this clonotype. The chain employs TRBV7-2 and TRBJ2-1; 7 bases match TRBD2. This CDR3 spans 14 amino acids. With V trimmed by 8 bases and J by 2 bases, 6 bases remained unmatched. Germline V CDR1 and CDR2: SGHTA, FQGNSA. The CDR3 here is CASLLALAYNEQFF. CDR3 sequence (DNA): TGTGCCAGCTTACTAGCGCTCGCCTACAATGAGCAGTTCTTC.

To note about this clonotype: This may be a read error, as it is one base from a much larger clone. The rearrangement joins TRBV6-2 or TRBV6-3 to TRBJ2-7, with D possibly being TRBD1 (5 bases). Trimming removed 5 bases at V and 2 bases at J, with 13 bases between. Germline V gene lookup returns CDR1 MNHEY and CDR2 SVGEGT. CDR3 length: 14 amino acids. CDR3 sequence: CASSHGRATYEQYF. CDR3 nucleotide sequence: TGTGCCAGCAGTCACGGCAGGGCCACCTACGAGCAGTACTTC.

This clonotype was recorded at least ten times. This chain's CDR3 is CSAPRGDRGSNEQYF. DNA for the CDR3: TGCAGTGCCCCAAGGGGGGATCGGGGGTCTAACGAGCAGTACTTC. The chain uses TRBV20-1 and TRBJ2-7; D tentatively fits TRBD1 or TRBD2 (6 bases each). Germline CDR1 reads DFQATT; CDR2 reads SNEGSKA (reference sequence). The CDR3 extends over 15 amino acids. V lost 6 bases and J 5 bases, leaving 23 bases between the germline ends.

This clonotype was recorded many times. V usage is TRBV19 and J usage is TRBJ2-7; maybe TRBD1 (5 bases). The CDR3 runs 13 residues. Germline values: CDR1 LNHDA, CDR2 SQIVND (reference sequence). Trimming cost V 5 bases and J 5 bases, with 13 bases left between them. This CDR3 reads CASSGQGYNEQYF. As DNA, the CDR3 is TGTGCCAGTAGTGGCCAGGGTTACAACGAGCAGTACTTC.

With regard to this clonotype: Germline and junction disagree at one end, which may indicate a read error. V usage is TRBV4-1 and J usage is TRBJ1-4; possible D gene TRBD1, 5 bases. The CDR3 is made up of 14 amino acids. Looked up from germline, CDR1 is MGHRA and CDR2 is YSYEKL. CDR3 nucleotides: TGCGCCAGCAGTAAAGGGGCAAGGGATGAAAACCTGTCTTTT. Amino acids: CASSKGARDENLSF.

This clonotype was counted ten times or more. V and J are TRBV7-3 and TRBJ1-6; TRBD1 aligns across 8 bases. Germline CDR1 SGHTA, CDR2 FQGTGA. The trim removed 3 bases at V and 9 bases at J, leaving 7 bases unmatched. This CDR3 is built from 15 residues. The CDR3 protein is CASSLTGASSSPLHF. The CDR3 DNA reads TGTGCCAGCAGCTTGACAGGGGCGAGCTCTTCACCCCTCCACTTT.

The chain combines TRBV12-3 or TRBV12-4 with TRBJ2-3; 8 bases align to TRBD2. The trim removed 5 bases at V and 11 bases at J, leaving 15 bases unmatched. The CDR3 has 15 amino acids. CDR3 in amino acids: CASSPNSGAFGEQYF. Written as DNA, the CDR3 is TGTGCCAGCAGTCCGAATAGCGGGGCCTTCGGTGAGCAGTATTTT.

J is TRBJ2-5 and V is TRBV24-1; a possible D gene is TRBD1 (6 bases). Trimming cost V 3 bases and J 4 bases, with 11 bases left between them. The CDR3 contains 14 residues. Per the germline V gene, CDR1 is KGHDR and CDR2 is SFDVKD. Here the CDR3 DNA reads TGTGCCACCAGTGATCACACAGGGCGAGAGACCCAGTACTTC. It codes for CATSDHTGRETQYF.

This clonotype was found many times. The rearrangement joins TRBV4-2 to TRBJ2-7, with 14 bases aligning to TRBD2. The V gene's germline CDR1 is LGHNA and CDR2 YNFKEQ. The CDR3 loop spans 15 amino acids. V shed 4 bases and J 6 bases; nucleotides not matched to a gene: 5. CDR3 region: CASSRGTSGSSEQYF. The CDR3 DNA reads as TGTGCCAGCAGCCGAGGGACTAGCGGGAGCTCCGAGCAGTACTTC.

This sequence joins TRBV3-1 and TRBJ1-6, with 9 nucleotides matching TRBD1. V lost 4 bases and J lost 10; bases outside the gene matches: 11. Looked up from germline, CDR1 is LGHDT and CDR2 is YNNKEL (reference sequence). The CDR3 length is 16 residues. Written as DNA, the CDR3 is TGTGCCAGCAGCCGGACAGGGGACGACTGGGGGTCACCCCTCCACTTT. Amino acids: CASSRTGDDWGSPLHF. Filled out from reference TRBV3-1 and TRBJ1-6, the complete variable domain reads DTAVSQTPKYLVTQMGNDKSIKCEQNLGHDTMYWYKQDSKKFLKIMFSYNNKELIINETVPNRFSPKSPDKAHLNLHINSLELGDSAVYFCASSRTGDDWGSPLHFGNGTRLTVT.

Of note for this clonotype: A much larger clone is a single base away; this may be a read error. The rearrangement links TRBV12-5 to TRBJ2-3; D possibly corresponds to TRBD2 (5 bases). The CDR3 length is 15 residues. V gave up 3 bases and J gave up 1 base, with 11 bases separating them. Germline V gene sequence: CDR1 LGHNT, CDR2 FRNRAP. CDR3 protein: CASGFAAGGTDTQYF. The CDR3 bases are TGTGCTAGTGGTTTCGCAGCCGGGGGCACAGATACGCAGTATTTT. Looking up the rest from reference TRBV12-5 and TRBJ2-3 gives the full variable domain: DARVTQTPRHKVTEMGQEVTMRCQPILGHNTVFWYRQTMMQGLELLAYFRNRAPLDDSGMPKDRFSAEMPDATLATLKIQPSEPRDSAVYFCASGFAAGGTDTQYFGPGTRLTVL.

This clonotype was counted many times. V gene TRBV18 combines with J gene TRBJ2-7; TRBD1 matches 7 bases. The ends lost 0 bases at V and 2 bases at J; junction bases unmatched: 4. Germline V gives CDR1 KGHSH, CDR2 LQKENI. The CDR3 totals 15 residues. CDR3 nucleotide sequence: TGTGCCAGCTCACCACCCTCAGGGGGTACCTACGAGCAGTACTTC. Amino acids: CASSPPSGGTYEQYF.

Ten or more counts support this clonotype. The chain combines TRBV5-1 with TRBJ2-2, with D possibly called TRBD1 or TRBD2 (6 bases each). Trimming stripped 4 bases from V and 4 bases from J, with 17 bases between. CDR3 length: 16 amino acids. In germline, CDR1 is SGHRS, CDR2 YFSETQ. The DNA for the CDR3 is TGCGCCAGCAGCCCGGGGGCGGGATGGAGCACCGGGGAGCTGTTTTTT. The encoded protein is CASSPGAGWSTGELFF.

Points on this clonotype: This may arise from a read error, as a much more abundant clone is one base away. The V call is TRBV30, the J call TRBJ2-1; D not resolved. Germline CDR1 is GTSNPN and CDR2 is SVGIG (reference sequence). The CDR3 is made up of 11 amino acids. V was pared by 2 bases and J by 10 bases, with 9 bases between. The CDR3 is CAWSSFGEQFF. CDR3 coding DNA: TGTGCCTGGAGTAGCTTTGGCGAGCAGTTCTTC.

This clonotype was seen only a few times. The V gene is TRBV20-1, the J gene TRBJ1-5; D uncertain. Germline CDR1 and CDR2: DFQATT and SNEGSKA (reference sequence). The CDR3 length is 18 residues. The germline V and J ends were trimmed by 6 bases and 6 bases, with 30 bases remaining between them. Here the CDR3 reads CSAPLGPDGVNIGQPQHF. CDR3 sequence (DNA): TGCAGTGCCCCGCTGGGCCCTGACGGGGTAAATATCGGTCAGCCCCAGCATTTT.

This clonotype was seen repeatedly, ten times or more. The rearrangement uses TRBV24-1 and TRBJ2-3, with a possible D match to TRBD1 (5 bases). Germline CDR1 reads KGHDR; CDR2 reads SFDVKD. This CDR3 is 15 amino acids long. V gave up 5 bases and J gave up 6 bases, with 17 bases separating them. The CDR3 DNA reads TGTGCCACCAGTGGAGCCGCCAGGGCAAGGGATACGCAGTATTTT. This codes for CATSGAARARDTQYF.

Concerning this clonotype itself: Its ends do not fully match the called genes, so a read error is possible. The chain couples TRBV7-8 to TRBJ2-2; perhaps D is TRBD1 or TRBD2 (6 bases each). The germline V gene encodes CDR1 SGHVS and CDR2 FQNEAQ. The CDR3 covers 19 residues. The CDR3 is CASSLGQARREVNPGEPFF. DNA of the CDR3: TGTGCCAGCAGCTTAGGACAGGCGAGGCGGGAAGTGAACCCCGGGGAGCCGTTTTTT. Full variable domain (missing parts from reference TRBV7-8 and TRBJ2-2): GAGVSQSPRYKVAKRGQDVALRCDPISGHVSLFWYQQALGQGPEFLTYFQNEAQLDKSGLPSDRFFAERPEGSVSTLKIQRTQQEDSAVYLCASSLGQARREVNPGEPFFGEGSRLTVL.

In its sample, this clonotype was seen many times. The chain recombines TRBV19 with TRBJ2-5; 7 bases line up with TRBD2. CDR3 length: 16 residues. Germline CDR1 is LNHDA and CDR2 is SQIVND (reference sequence). V dropped 6 bases and J dropped 4; count of bases not matched to a gene: 14. The CDR3 loop is CASSPSGGGRLETQYF. The CDR3 nucleotides are TGTGCCAGTAGCCCTTCCGGGGGAGGGAGATTAGAGACCCAGTACTTC.

With regard to this clonotype: A read error is possible here, since a much larger clone lies one base away. The gene calls are TRBV5-1 and TRBJ2-5, with TRBD2 identical over 8 bases. The CDR3 totals 15 residues. Germline-derived CDR1 and CDR2 are SGHRS and YFSETQ. CDR3 loop: CVSSLWTSSQETQYF. In DNA, the CDR3 is TGCGTCAGCAGCTTGTGGACTAGCAGCCAAGAGACCCAGTACTTC.

Ten or more counts support this clonotype. At one boundary the junction diverges from the germline segment, which might be a read error. The chain links TRBV6-5 to TRBJ1-2; no clear D. The CDR3 spans 16 residues. Germline CDR1 is MNHEY and CDR2 is SVGAGI. CDR3 protein: CASSHSITGTNYGYTF. CDR3 in DNA: TGTGCCAGCAGTCACTCGATCACGGGTACTAACTATGGCTACACCTTC.